Listed below are T cell receptor beta chains from one sample, sequenced in a study of blood T cell repertoires in COVID-19. The protocol was immunoSEQ multiplex PCR, while the TCRdb copy is restricted to in-frame clones and leaves out a portion. The sample contains some 140,000 clones, about 85% of which appear only once. Sequenced input: peripheral blood. The receptors here all came from a man in his fifties or sixties with COVID-19, enrolled during active disease. Each CDR3 is given with its conserved first and last residue. D genes are given only for firm matches. A row's size may be missing; if present it is once, few, many or a size class.

j_gene	abundance	v_gene	d_gene	CDR3nt	CDR3aa
TRBJ1-1	few	TRBV6-2/TRBV6-3	NA	TGTGCCAGCAGTTGGGAAGCCGGGACATTGAACACTGAAGCTTTCTTT	CASSWEAGTLNTEAFF
TRBJ2-1	NA	TRBV11-3	TRBD1	TGTGCCAGCAGAAACCAGGACAGGGGGTTTTACAATGAGCAGTTCTTC	CASRNQDRGFYNEQFF
TRBJ2-7	few	TRBV2	NA	TGTGCCAGCAGACAAGGGATTTTGGACACCTACGAGCAGTACTTC	CASRQGILDTYEQYF
TRBJ2-7	NA	TRBV18	NA	TGTGCCAGCTCACCTATGAGTGCCGGGGAGCAGTACTTC	CASSPMSAGEQYF
TRBJ2-1	NA	TRBV7-2	NA	TGTGCCAGCAGCTTGGGGGGAGAGCAGTTCTTC	CASSLGGEQFF
TRBJ1-2	NA	TRBV9	NA	TGTGCCAGCAGCCAGACAGGATGGGATGGCTACACCTTC	CASSQTGWDGYTF
TRBJ1-5	NA	TRBV3-1/TRBV3-2	TRBD1	TGTGCCAGCAGCCACAGGGGGGTAAGCAATCAGCCCCAGCATTTT	CASSHRGVSNQPQHF
TRBJ1-5	NA	TRBV2	NA	TGTGCCAGCAGTGAGAGGCAGCTTAATCAGCCCCAGCATTTT	CASSERQLNQPQHF
TRBJ1-1	NA	TRBV19	NA	TGTGCCAGTACTAAGGACAGGAACACTGAAGCTTTCTTT	CASTKDRNTEAFF
TRBJ2-2	NA	TRBV7-6	NA	TGTGCCAGCAGCTTGATGGGCGGGGAGACCACCGGGGAGCTGTTTTTT	CASSLMGGETTGELFF
TRBJ2-1	NA	TRBV6-4	TRBD2	TGTGCCAGCAGTGAGACTAGCGGGGGTCGTGGTGAGCAGTTCTTC	CASSETSGGRGEQFF
TRBJ1-1	NA	TRBV12-3/TRBV12-4	NA	TGTGCCAGCAGTACAGGGTCGGGCACTGAAGCTTTCTTT	CASSTGSGTEAFF
TRBJ1-5	NA	TRBV19	TRBD1	TGTGCCAGTAGAGCCGGGACAGATATAAATAGCAATCAGCCCCAGCATTTT	CASRAGTDINSNQPQHF
TRBJ2-1	NA	TRBV10-3	NA	TGTGCCATCAGTGAGCTAAGCCCCGTCAACAATGAGCAGTTCTTC	CAISELSPVNNEQFF
TRBJ2-5	NA	TRBV18	NA	TGTGCCAGCTCACCGCTAGAACAAGAGACCCAGTACTTC	CASSPLEQETQYF
TRBJ2-7	NA	TRBV14	TRBD1	TGTGCCAGCAGCCAAGATATGGACAGGGGGTTTTCCTCCTACGAGCAGTACTTC	CASSQDMDRGFSSYEQYF
TRBJ2-1	NA	TRBV4-2	TRBD2	TGTGCCAGCAGCCAAGATAGGACTAGCGGGTCCTACAATGAGCAGTTCTTC	CASSQDRTSGSYNEQFF
TRBJ1-5	NA	TRBV9	NA	TGTGCCAGCAGCCCAACAGTTTATAGCAATCAGCCCCAGCATTTT	CASSPTVYSNQPQHF
TRBJ2-4	NA	TRBV5-6	NA	TGTGCCAGCAGCTTGGGTCGGGACACCATTCCCCTAGCCAAAAACATTCAGTACTTC	CASSLGRDTIPLAKNIQYF
TRBJ2-2	few	TRBV29-1	TRBD1	TGCAGCGATGAGCTTGGGACAGACAACACCGGGGAGCTGTTTTTT	CSDELGTDNTGELFF
TRBJ2-1	NA	TRBV7-8	TRBD2	TGTGCCAGCAGCCCCCTAGCGGGTAGAGGCAATGAGCAGTTCTTC	CASSPLAGRGNEQFF
TRBJ2-2	NA	TRBV29-1	TRBD2	TGCAGCGTTGATCCTAGCGGGGGAGGGAACACCGGGGAGCTGTTTTTT	CSVDPSGGGNTGELFF
TRBJ2-3	NA	TRBV19	TRBD2	TGTGCCAGTAGTATTTCGGCTAGCGGGACCAGAGATACGCAGTATTTT	CASSISASGTRDTQYF
TRBJ2-1	NA	TRBV29-1	TRBD1	TGCAGCGTTGATCGACAGGGGAACAATGAGCAGTTCTTC	CSVDRQGNNEQFF
TRBJ2-1	NA	TRBV19	TRBD2	TGTGCCAGTAGTATCAAACTAGCGGGGCCCGGGGATGAGCAGTTCTTC	CASSIKLAGPGDEQFF
TRBJ1-2	NA	TRBV27	NA	TGTGCCAGCAGCCTAAAGGGACAATCCTATGGCTACACCTTC	CASSLKGQSYGYTF
TRBJ1-2	NA	TRBV28	TRBD1	TGTGCCAGCGGGACAGCTAACTATGGCTACACCTTC	CASGTANYGYTF
TRBJ2-5	NA	TRBV18	NA	TGTGCCAGCTCACCGGGCCATAAAGAGACCCAGTACTTC	CASSPGHKETQYF
TRBJ1-5	NA	TRBV27	NA	TGTGCCAGCAGTTTAGACAGAGACCAGCCCCAGCATTTT	CASSLDRDQPQHF
TRBJ2-1	NA	TRBV9	NA	TGTGCCAGCAGCGTAGACGTAGCTTCCAATGAGCAGTTCTTC	CASSVDVASNEQFF
TRBJ2-7	NA	TRBV27	TRBD1	TGTGCCAGCAGTCTAAGCCATCGACAGGGGGGTATCTACGAGCAGTACTTC	CASSLSHRQGGIYEQYF
TRBJ2-7	NA	TRBV5-1	TRBD2	TGCGCCAGCAGCCAAACCGGGACTAGCGGCGTAAGCTCCTACGAGCAGTACTTC	CASSQTGTSGVSSYEQYF
TRBJ2-1	NA	TRBV7-3	TRBD2	TGTGCCAGCAGCCGCGGGACTAGCGGGAGTGGAGATGAGCAGTTCTTC	CASSRGTSGSGDEQFF
TRBJ1-1	NA	TRBV7-2	NA	TGTGCCAGCAGCTTAGCTTCAGGGATCAACACTGAAGCTTTCTTT	CASSLASGINTEAFF
TRBJ2-1	once	TRBV10-3	NA	TGTGCCATCAGATCAGATAACTCCTACAATGAGCAGTTCTTC	CAIRSDNSYNEQFF
TRBJ1-2	once	TRBV19	TRBD1	TGTGCCAGTAGTATGGAGCTGGGACAGGGTCTTTATGGCTACACCTTC	CASSMELGQGLYGYTF
TRBJ2-1	NA	TRBV27	NA	TGTGCCAGCAGTTCCCGACAGGGACTCCACAATGAGCAGTTCTTC	CASSSRQGLHNEQFF
TRBJ1-2	NA	TRBV4-3	NA	TGCGCCAGCAGCCAAGCTCGGACAGCGTACTATGGCTACACCTTC	CASSQARTAYYGYTF
TRBJ2-5	NA	TRBV9	TRBD2	TGTGCCAGCAGCGCCCTGGCAGGACTAGGCCAAGAGACCCAGTACTTC	CASSALAGLGQETQYF
TRBJ1-2	NA	TRBV24-1	NA	TGTGCCACCAGTGACCCGGGACACAGTTTGGGCTACACCTTC	CATSDPGHSLGYTF
TRBJ1-6	NA	TRBV7-3	NA	TGTGCCAGCAGCCCCCGGACAGCTAATAATTCACCCCTCCACTTT	CASSPRTANNSPLHF
TRBJ1-4	NA	TRBV18	TRBD1	TGTGCCAGCGGGACAGTGAATGAAAAACTGTTTTTT	CASGTVNEKLFF
TRBJ2-1	NA	TRBV7-9	NA	TGTGCCAGCAGCTTGTCCAGCTCCTACAATGAGCAGTTCTTC	CASSLSSSYNEQFF
TRBJ1-4	NA	TRBV4-3	TRBD1	TGCGCCAGCAGCCACCCAGAGGGACAGGATAATGAAAAACTGTTTTTT	CASSHPEGQDNEKLFF
TRBJ1-5	NA	TRBV19	NA	TGTGCCAGTAGTATATCGGGAGCCTATAGCAATCAGCCCCAGCATTTT	CASSISGAYSNQPQHF
TRBJ1-2	few	TRBV9	NA	TGTGCCAGCAGCGTAGGACAGTCTGTTCTCTATGGCTACACCTTC	CASSVGQSVLYGYTF
TRBJ2-1	NA	TRBV6-5	NA	TGTGCCAGCTGCCCAGGCGATTCCTACAATGAGCAGTTCTTC	CASCPGDSYNEQFF
TRBJ2-2	once	TRBV6-5	NA	TGTGCCAGCAAAAGAAACAGGGAGAACACCGGGGAGCTGTTTTTT	CASKRNRENTGELFF
TRBJ1-2	NA	TRBV10-2	NA	TGCGCCACGGCGGAGGGAATTAACTATGGCTACACCTTC	CATAEGINYGYTF
TRBJ2-7	NA	TRBV6-5	TRBD2	TGTGCCAGCAGTTACCTCGGTCAGCGGGGGAATGAGCAGTACTTC	CASSYLGQRGNEQYF
TRBJ2-3	NA	TRBV7-9	NA	TGTGCCAGCAGCTTAATATTAACGCAGTATTTT	CASSLILTQYF